The 7 T cell receptor beta chains given below trace back to one sample, sequenced in a study of cytomegalovirus exposure and HLA in healthy donors (dated by TCRdb to 2015 to 2018). The library was prepared using the immunoSEQ multiplex PCR assay. The multiplex PCR relied on a mix of 60 forward primers for TCR Vbeta segments and 13 reverse primers for TCR Jbeta segments. TCRdb limited this immuneACCESS table to in-frame rearrangements with V and J called. A share of clones is missing; checked studies link under half to unresolved V genes, and the rest is unexplained. Here the sample has over 130,000 clones; 79% occur a single time. The leading ten clones occupy 6.3% of the sample. Sample: PBMCs. These receptors all come from a man aged 50 to 60 in good health and CMV-seropositive.

This rearrangement joins TRBV7-9 to TRBJ2-7; D gene ambiguous. Germline lookup yields CDR1 SEHNR and CDR2 FQNEAQ (reference sequence). This CDR3 has 13 residues. Trimming took 4 bases from V and 2 from J, leaving 9 bases between them. CDR3 bases: TGTGCCAGCAGCTCAAAAACACCCTACGAGCAGTACTTC. This codes for CASSSKTPYEQYF.

The chain has TRBV15 and TRBJ2-2; 8 bases agree with TRBD1. V shed 5 bases and J 1 base; nucleotides not matched to a gene: 6. The CDR3 covers 16 residues. Germline CDR1 and CDR2: LNHNV and YYDKDF (reference sequence). Written as DNA, the CDR3 is TGTGCCACCAGCCCCTTGGGGACAGGGAACACCGGGGAGCTGTTTTTT. It is translated as CATSPLGTGNTGELFF.

The chain recombines TRBV5-1 with TRBJ2-1; TRBD2 matches at 14 bases. Germline V gives CDR1 SGHRS, CDR2 YFSETQ. Trimming cost V 5 bases and J 5 bases; bases outside gene matches: 3. CDR3 size: 15 residues. CDR3 sequence (DNA): TGCGCCAGCAGTTGGGGACTAGCGGGAGACAATGAGCAGTTCTTC. Translating it yields CASSWGLAGDNEQFF.

V is TRBV28 and J is TRBJ2-1, with D perhaps matching TRBD2 (5 bases). V was trimmed by 3 bases and J by 3 bases, leaving 21 bases between them. Germline CDR1 is MDHEN and CDR2 is SYDVKM. The CDR3 extends over 18 amino acids. CDR3 coding DNA: TGTGCCAGCAGTTTTCTGCGGGCATACGTCGGAGGCTACAATGAGCAGTTCTTC. This encodes CASSFLRAYVGGYNEQFF.

The chain combines TRBV2 with TRBJ1-4; TRBD1 aligns across 10 bases. This CDR3 has 14 amino acids. V was clipped by 6 bases and J by 5 bases; unmatched bases: 3. In germline, CDR1 is SNHLY, CDR2 FYNNEI. Here the CDR3 reads CASRRDRGNEKLFF. Here the CDR3 DNA reads TGTGCCAGCAGGCGGGACAGGGGAAATGAAAAACTGTTTTTT.

V and J are TRBV10-3 and TRBJ1-1; 10 bases are a match to TRBD1. V lost 4 bases to trimming and J lost 5 bases; unmatched junction nucleotides: 4. Germline-derived CDR1 and CDR2 are ENHRY and SYGVKD. The CDR3 runs 14 residues. This chain's CDR3 is CAISGDRGGTEAFF. The CDR3 nucleotides read TGTGCCATCAGTGGGGACAGGGGAGGTACTGAAGCTTTCTTT.

V and J are TRBV27 and TRBJ2-7; 8 nucleotides agree with TRBD2. This CDR3 has 15 residues. Germline CDR1 and CDR2: MNHEY and SMNVEV (reference sequence). Trimming cost V 2 bases and J 3 bases; bases outside gene matches: 6. As DNA, the CDR3 is TGTGCCAGCAGTTTACAAGCGGGAGAAAACTACGAGCAGTACTTC. Translation: CASSLQAGENYEQYF.